One T cell receptor (beta chain) is described in this entry. The entry originates in a study of cytomegalovirus exposure and HLA in healthy donors. The trim removed 2 bases at V and 7 bases at J, leaving 5 bases unmatched. CDR1 MGHRA and CDR2 YSYEKL come from the germline V gene. There are 15 residues in the CDR3. This table comes from immunoSEQ multiplex PCR, and its TCRdb copy is limited to in-frame clones, with some not included. The table shows some 130,000 clones, with roughly nine tenths occurring only once. Material for sequencing was PBMCs. The chain combines TRBV4-1 with TRBJ1-4, with 9 bases identical to TRBD1. The receptor was derived from a man aged 18 to 35 in good health and CMV-seronegative. This chain's CDR3 is CASSQTGTGTEKLFF. For the CDR3, the DNA is TGCGCCAGCAGCCAAACCGGGACAGGGACTGAAAAACTGTTTTTT.